Sequencing of this T cell receptor (beta chain) was carried out in a study of blood T cell repertoires in COVID-19 (dated by TCRdb to 2020 to 2021). Concerning the study at large: The collaborator samples originated in the United States, Italy and Spain and spanned the acute and convalescent phases of COVID-19. Samples came from the ongoing ImmuneRACE study (first 160 participants) plus 1,254 subjects from 6 global collaborators. The repertoires were released in a freely available public database intended as a resource for research on the immune response to SARS-CoV-2. Deeply sampled blood TCRbeta repertoires from subjects exposed to, actively infected with, or recovered from COVID-19 were included in the dataset. HLA class I and class II types, where available, came from metadata supplied by the sample provider rather than from assay-based typing. The prospective study material was composed of cDNA or gDNA derived from T cells, B-cell-depleted T cells, or PBMCs. Nearly every sample came with metadata listing a de-identified subject ID, COVID-19 status, age in years and sex.

In the prospective study, participants were roughly 18 to 89 years old, resided in fewer than 25 geographic areas of the United States, and were enrolled through a virtual design. In the prospective study, participants were assigned to cohorts based on the clinical history participants reported in a screening survey and a study questionnaire. Recovered participants in ImmuneRACE Cohort 3 were defined by two consecutive negative NP/OP PCR tests, clearance by a healthcare professional, or resolution of symptoms. Each participant in the prospective study had whole blood, serum and a nasopharyngeal or oropharyngeal swab collected by mobile phlebotomists. Over a roughly 2-month period, participants in the prospective study had the option of providing additional blood draws and questionnaires. Before DNA extraction, blood samples from the prospective study were shipped at room temperature or frozen.

From the germline V gene, CDR1 is MDHEN and CDR2 is SYDVKM. The CDR3 spans 13 residues, from the cysteine through the phenylalanine. CDR3 DNA is the only sequence kept; it has 39 bases, read in frame from the first base. V drops 6 bases and J drops 2 bases, leaving 11 bases in between. The immunoSEQ Assay, a bias-controlled multiplex PCR, was used to amplify TCRbeta CDR3 regions from genomic DNA. The original methods were these. Within the assay, amplification of reference gene primers was used to estimate how many nucleated cells each sample contained. Sequence reads were collapsed and filtered to measure the absolute abundance of every unique TCRbeta CDR3 rearrangement. For each sample, productive Simpson clonality was calculated by taking the square root of Simpson's diversity index across productive rearrangements. The table comes from immuneACCESS by way of TCRdb, which keeps in-frame sequences with V and J called. Part of the clones is missing from these tables; in studies checked, under half for an unresolved V gene and the rest for unknown reasons. D and trimming were read from the DNA, whereas the V and J calls and clone size are those reported in that table. A total of approximately 200,000 clones appear in this sample, 75% to 90% of them only once. Together, the top ten hold approximately 18% of the sample.

This clone was picked up one time. Its antigen target is currently unknown. Nothing much larger sits one base from this clone, and base qualities are not available. General findings and caveats noted by the study authors: The amount of clinical and demographic metadata varied by source and participant and was provided uncurated.

Input material: PBMCs or T cells enriched from blood (not recorded which). The sequence joins TRBV28 to TRBJ2-7; 7 matching bases give a weak D call of TRBD1. This TCR was recovered from a man aged 35 to 55 who had recovered from COVID-19. Here is the DNA: TGTGCCAGCAGGGAGGGACAGCCCTACGAGCAGTACTTC. It is translated as CASREGQPYEQYF.